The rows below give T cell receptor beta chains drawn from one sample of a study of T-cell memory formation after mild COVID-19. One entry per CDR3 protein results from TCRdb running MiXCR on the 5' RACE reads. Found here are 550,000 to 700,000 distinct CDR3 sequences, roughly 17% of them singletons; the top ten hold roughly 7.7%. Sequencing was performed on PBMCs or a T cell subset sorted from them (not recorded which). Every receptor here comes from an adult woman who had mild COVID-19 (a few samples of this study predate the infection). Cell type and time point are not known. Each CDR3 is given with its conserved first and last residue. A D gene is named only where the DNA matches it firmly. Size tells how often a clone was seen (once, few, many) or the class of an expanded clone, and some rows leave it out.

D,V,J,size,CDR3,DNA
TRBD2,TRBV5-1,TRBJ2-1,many,CASSSSGKSSYNEQFF,TGCGCCAGCAGCTCTAGCGGGAAAAGCTCCTACAATGAGCAGTTCTTC
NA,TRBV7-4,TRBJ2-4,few,CASSLPVRGLAKNIQYF,TGTGCCAGCAGCCTACCAGTTCGCGGACTAGCCAAAAACATTCAGTACTTC
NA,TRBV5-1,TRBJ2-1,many,CASSSRGNEQFF,TGCGCCAGCAGCTCCAGGGGTAATGAGCAGTTCTTC
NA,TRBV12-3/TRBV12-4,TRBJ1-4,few,CASRTVGRGGEKLFF,TGTGCCAGCAGGACCGTGGGAAGGGGGGGTGAAAAACTGTTTTTT
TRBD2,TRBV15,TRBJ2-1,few,CATSYLAGGPGNEQFF,TGTGCCACCAGCTACCTAGCGGGAGGGCCGGGCAATGAGCAGTTCTTC
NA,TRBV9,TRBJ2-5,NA,CASNTGHPGETQYF,TGTGCCAGCAACACAGGACACCCCGGGGAGACCCAGTACTTC
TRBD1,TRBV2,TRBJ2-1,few,CAIAGDRGRAEQFF,TGTGCCATCGCGGGGGACAGGGGGCGGGCTGAGCAGTTCTTC
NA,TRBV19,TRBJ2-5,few,CASSKGAREETQYF,TGTGCCAGTAGTAAAGGGGCCCGGGAAGAGACCCAGTACTTC
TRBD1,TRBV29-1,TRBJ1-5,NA,CSVLPGQGNQPQHF,TGCAGCGTCCTTCCGGGACAGGGAAATCAGCCCCAGCATTTT
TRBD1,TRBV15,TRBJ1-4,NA,CATSTTIKGGGATNEKLFF,TGTGCCACCAGCACCACGATAAAAGGGGGCGGCGCAACTAATGAAAAACTGTTTTTT
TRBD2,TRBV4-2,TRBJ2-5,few,CASTRAGGLGTQYF,TGTGCCAGCACCCGGGCGGGGGGGCTCGGGACCCAGTACTTC
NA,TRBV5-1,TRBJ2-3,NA,CASRKLTDTQYF,TGCGCCAGCAGAAAACTAACAGATACGCAGTATTTT
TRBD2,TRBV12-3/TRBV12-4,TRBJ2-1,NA,CASSHSGRGNEQFF,TGTGCCAGCAGTCATAGCGGGAGAGGCAATGAGCAGTTCTTC
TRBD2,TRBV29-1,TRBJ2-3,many,CSVIQGASGSTDTQYF,TGCAGCGTTATACAAGGGGCTAGCGGGAGCACAGATACGCAGTATTTT
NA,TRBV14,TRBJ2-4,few,CASSQETYSKNIQYF,TGTGCCAGCAGCCAAGAGACGTATTCCAAAAACATTCAGTACTTC
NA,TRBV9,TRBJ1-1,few,CASSVQRGTEAFF,TGTGCCAGCAGCGTACAGAGGGGAACTGAAGCTTTCTTT
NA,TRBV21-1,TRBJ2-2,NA,CASSNNGREDTGELFF,TGTGCCAGCAGCAATAACGGCAGGGAAGACACCGGGGAGCTGTTTTTT
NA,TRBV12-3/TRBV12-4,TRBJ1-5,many,CASSQGYSNQPQHF,TGTGCCAGCAGTCAGGGCTATAGCAATCAGCCCCAGCATTTT
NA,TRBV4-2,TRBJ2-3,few,CASSQSWRGDTQYF,TGTGCCAGCAGCCAATCGTGGCGCGGGGATACGCAGTATTTT
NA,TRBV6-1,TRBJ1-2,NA,CASSEAGNPNGYTF,TGTGCCAGCAGTGAAGCCGGGAACCCCAATGGCTACACCTTC
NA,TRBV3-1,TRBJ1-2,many,CASSHRESKRGYTF,TGTGCCAGCAGCCACAGGGAATCGAAAAGAGGCTACACCTTC
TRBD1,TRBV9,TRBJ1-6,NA,CASSPYSDRSSYNSPLHF,TGTGCCAGCAGCCCGTACTCGGACAGGAGCTCCTATAATTCACCCCTCCACTTT
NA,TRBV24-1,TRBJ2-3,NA,CATSARLSDTQYF,TGTGCCACCAGTGCCCGACTATCAGATACGCAGTATTTT
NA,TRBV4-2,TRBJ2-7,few,CASSQPSADEQYF,TGTGCCAGCAGCCAGCCCTCCGCTGACGAGCAGTACTTC
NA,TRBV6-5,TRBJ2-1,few,CASSGGRSRGGNEQFF,TGTGCCAGCAGTGGAGGTCGAAGTAGGGGGGGCAATGAGCAGTTCTTC
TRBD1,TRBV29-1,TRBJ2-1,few,CSVSGQGANEQFF,TGCAGCGTTTCGGGACAGGGGGCCAATGAGCAGTTCTTC
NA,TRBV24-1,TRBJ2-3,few,CATSDEDTSTDTQYF,TGTGCCACCAGTGATGAGGACACCAGCACAGATACGCAGTATTTT
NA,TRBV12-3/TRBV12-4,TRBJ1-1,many,CASSLRTPSSRAAFF,TGTGCCAGCAGTTTACGGACGCCCAGTTCTCGTGCAGCTTTCTTT
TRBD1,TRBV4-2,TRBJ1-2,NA,CASSARTGDAYGYTF,TGTGCCAGCAGCGCTCGGACAGGGGACGCCTATGGCTACACCTTC
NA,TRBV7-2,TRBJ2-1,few,CASSFGGGDPLYNEQFF,TGTGCCAGCAGCTTCGGGGGCGGAGACCCCTTATACAATGAGCAGTTCTTC
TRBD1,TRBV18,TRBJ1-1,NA,CASSRQGGVTEAFF,TGTGCCAGCTCACGACAGGGGGGGGTCACTGAAGCTTTCTTT
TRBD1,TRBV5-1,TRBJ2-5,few,CASSLGQGGIETQYF,TGCGCCAGCAGCTTAGGACAGGGGGGGATCGAGACCCAGTACTTC
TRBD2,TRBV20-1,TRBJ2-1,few,CSAGGLAGAYNEQFF,TGCAGTGCTGGGGGACTAGCGGGAGCTTACAATGAGCAGTTCTTC
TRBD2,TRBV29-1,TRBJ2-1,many,CSVVHIAGARGGNEQFF,TGCAGCGTTGTCCATATAGCGGGAGCGAGAGGTGGGAATGAGCAGTTCTTC
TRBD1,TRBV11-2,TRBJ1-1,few,CASSSAGLGTANTEAFF,TGTGCCAGCAGCTCAGCAGGGCTCGGGACAGCGAACACTGAAGCTTTCTTT
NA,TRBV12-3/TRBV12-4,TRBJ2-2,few,CASTSTGNTGELFF,TGTGCCAGCACGTCTACAGGGAACACCGGGGAGCTGTTTTTT
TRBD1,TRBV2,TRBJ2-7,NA,CASSRTGVDEQYF,TGTGCCAGCAGCCGGACAGGGGTGGACGAGCAGTACTTC
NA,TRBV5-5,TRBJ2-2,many,CASSFTPGRTGELFF,TGTGCCAGCAGCTTTACCCCGGGCCGGACCGGGGAGCTGTTTTTT
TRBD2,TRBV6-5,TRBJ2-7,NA,CASRPSGHLNGQYF,TGTGCCAGCAGACCTAGCGGCCACCTCAACGGGCAGTACTTC
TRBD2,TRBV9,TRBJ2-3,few,CASSVDETSGTDTQYF,TGTGCCAGCAGCGTAGACGAGACTAGCGGCACAGATACGCAGTATTTT
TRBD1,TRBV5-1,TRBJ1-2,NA,CASSDYRGEDYGYTF,TGCGCCAGCAGCGACTACAGGGGGGAGGACTATGGCTACACCTTC
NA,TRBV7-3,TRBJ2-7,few,CASSLCRGPYEQYF,TGTGCCAGCAGCTTATGTAGGGGCCCCTACGAGCAGTACTTC